The clone carrying this TCR beta chain was seen a single time. Original handling: Cell counts per sample came from amplifying reference gene primers. Method: immunoSEQ multiplex PCR; TCRdb's copy keeps in-frame clones and lacks some. V, J and clone size were drawn from that table, and D and trimming were deduced from the DNA. The top ten clones hold around 0.99% of a sample with 250,000 or so clones, 85% to 90% of them seen once. The sample belongs to a study of blood T cell repertoires in COVID-19. The CDR3 spans 15 residues. The germline CDR1 and CDR2 sequences are SGHVS and FQNEAQ. Trimming cost V 1 base and J 2 bases, with 9 bases left between them.

The J gene is TRBJ1-3, the V gene TRBV7-8; possible D gene TRBD1, 6 bases. Sequencing input: peripheral blood. The TCR comes from a woman between 40 and 55 years old who had recovered from COVID-19. As DNA, the CDR3 is TGTGCCAGCAGCTTAGGGGGGGGCCCTGGAAACACCATATATTTT. Translation gives CASSLGGGPGNTIYF.